This T cell receptor beta chain is from a study of T cells in Graves' hyperthyroidism and ophthalmopathy. Overall study findings and caveats: The model identified upcoming ophthalmopathy a median approximately 6.5 months ahead of onset. Among thyroid clonotypes expanded above 0.001, most also appeared in blood.

Each patient was aged 18 to 65 and had newly diagnosed hyperthyroidism of under 2 months' duration. Exclusion of a patient resulted from uncontrolled infection, other autoimmune disease, pregnancy or lactation. Using RNA transcripts as the source, TCR beta CDR3 regions were amplified. HTBI primers were used for first-round RT-PCR of the TCR CDR3. A single record per CDR3 protein comes from TCRdb applying MiXCR to the multiplex PCR reads. Of roughly 170,000 distinct CDR3 sequences listed, 9.4% are singletons. The germline CDR1 and CDR2 sequences are SGHAT and FQNNGV. The length of the CDR3 is 13 residues. The V gene lost 2 bases and the J gene lost 5 bases, with 9 bases spanning the gap. This clonotype has at least ten counts. The antigen is undetermined.

The genes are TRBV11-2 and TRBJ2-5; D may be TRBD1 (6 bases). Sequencing was done on a sample of blood. The sequence was obtained from a woman younger than 35 with Graves' hyperthyroidism that later progressed to Graves' ophthalmopathy. The CDR3 DNA reads TGTGCCAGCAGCTTATGGGGGCGGGAGACCCAGTACTTC. This sequence encodes CASSLWGRETQYF.